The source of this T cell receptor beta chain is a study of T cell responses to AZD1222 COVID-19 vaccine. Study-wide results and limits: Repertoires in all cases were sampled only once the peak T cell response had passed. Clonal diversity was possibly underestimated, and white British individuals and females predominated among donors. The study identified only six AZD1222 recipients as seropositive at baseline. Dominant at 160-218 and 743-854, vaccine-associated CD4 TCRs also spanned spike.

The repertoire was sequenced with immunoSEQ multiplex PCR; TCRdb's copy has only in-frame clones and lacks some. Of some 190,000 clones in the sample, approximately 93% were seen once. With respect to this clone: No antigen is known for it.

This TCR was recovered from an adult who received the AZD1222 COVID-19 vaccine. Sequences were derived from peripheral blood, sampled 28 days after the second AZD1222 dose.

The CDR3: CASSSLLGAFYEQYF. CDR3 nucleotide sequence: TGTGCCAGCAGCTCGTTACTAGGGGCTTTCTACGAGCAGTACTTC. This chain connects TRBV7-9 to TRBJ2-7; D may be TRBD1 or TRBD2 (5 bases each). Trimming left V 4 bases short and J 3 bases short, with 16 bases between. The CDR3 totals 15 residues. Germline V gene lookup returns CDR1 SEHNR and CDR2 FQNEAQ (reference sequence).